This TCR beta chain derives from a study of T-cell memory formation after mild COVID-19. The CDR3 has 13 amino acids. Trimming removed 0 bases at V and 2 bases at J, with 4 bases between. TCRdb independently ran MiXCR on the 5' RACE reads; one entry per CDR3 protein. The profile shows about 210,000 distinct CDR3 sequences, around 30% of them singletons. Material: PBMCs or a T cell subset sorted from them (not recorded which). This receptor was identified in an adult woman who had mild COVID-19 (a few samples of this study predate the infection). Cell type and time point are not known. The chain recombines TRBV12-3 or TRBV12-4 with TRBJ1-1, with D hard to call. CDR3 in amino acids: CASSLADNTEAFF. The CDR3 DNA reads TGTGCCAGCAGTTTAGCCGACAACACTGAAGCTTTCTTT.